A selection of T cell receptor beta chains follows, all from one sample in a study of regulatory T cells. Sequencing used immunoSEQ multiplex PCR; TCRdb keeps in-frame clones, though not all of them. The sample shows over 30,000 clones, 93% of them seen only once. Sequenced sample: conventional CD4+ T cells sorted from blood. The receptors here all came from a child younger than 10 with CD3G deficiency. Each CDR3 is given with its conserved first and last residue. The order of the fields is V gene, D gene, J gene, clone size, CDR3 DNA, CDR3 protein. The D gene is left open where the match is weak. The size of a clone is reported for some rows only, either as once, few or many, or as a class for expanded clones.

TRBV6-1	NA	TRBJ2-5	NA	TGTGCCAGCAGCGGCCTAGAGACCCAGTACTTC	CASSGLETQYF
TRBV14	NA	TRBJ1-1	NA	TGTGCCAGCAGCCAAGCCATGGGTGAAGCTTTCTTT	CASSQAMGEAFF
TRBV6-1	NA	TRBJ2-1	once	TGTGCCAGCAGTGAAGGTCGCCTACGCAATGAGCAGTTCTTC	CASSEGRLRNEQFF
TRBV7-8	NA	TRBJ2-7	NA	TGTGCCAGCAGCTCCTCGGTGGGGCGTTACGAGCAGTACTTC	CASSSSVGRYEQYF
TRBV5-1	TRBD2	TRBJ2-3	NA	TGCGCCAGCAGCTTGGGCGTAGCGGGAGGGACAGATACGCAGTATTTT	CASSLGVAGGTDTQYF
TRBV5-1	TRBD1	TRBJ2-3	once	TGCGCCAGCAGCTTGGGGGACAGGTTGGGCACAGATACGCAGTATTTT	CASSLGDRLGTDTQYF
TRBV7-9	NA	TRBJ2-3	NA	TGTGCCGGCTCCCACGGGCTTAAGGGTGCAGATACGCAGTATTTT	CAGSHGLKGADTQYF
TRBV28	NA	TRBJ1-4	NA	TGTGCCAGCAGTTTTCAGGATTCGGAAAAACTGTTTTTT	CASSFQDSEKLFF
TRBV5-1	NA	TRBJ2-5	NA	TGCGCCAGCAGCTTGGGGCAACCTGGGGAGACCCAGTACTTC	CASSLGQPGETQYF
TRBV28	NA	TRBJ2-1	NA	TGTGCCAGCAGTGTTCGGGGTGAGCAGTTCTTC	CASSVRGEQFF
TRBV5-1	NA	TRBJ2-7	NA	TGCGCCAGCAGCTTGGTCGCAGGTGCCAACGAGCAGTACTTC	CASSLVAGANEQYF
TRBV28	TRBD1	TRBJ1-5	NA	TGTGCCAGCAGTCCCCGACAGGGGTGGGGACAGCCCCAGCATTTT	CASSPRQGWGQPQHF
TRBV7-9	NA	TRBJ1-1	NA	TGTGCCAGCAGCTTAGCGGCAAGCTCTGAAGCTTTCTTT	CASSLAASSEAFF
TRBV6-6	NA	TRBJ2-1	NA	TGTGCCAGCAGCTCAAGCGCCTACAATGAGCAGTTCTTC	CASSSSAYNEQFF
TRBV11-2	NA	TRBJ2-7	NA	TGTGCCAGCAGCTTACAAACTGGGAGCTACGAGCAGTACTTC	CASSLQTGSYEQYF
TRBV7-9	TRBD1	TRBJ2-1	NA	TGTGCCAGCAGCTTAGAAACAGGGGGATCCTACAATGAGCAGTTCTTC	CASSLETGGSYNEQFF
TRBV11-3	NA	TRBJ2-1	NA	TGTGCCAGCTCGGACAGGACTAATTACAATGAGCAGTTCTTC	CASSDRTNYNEQFF
TRBV6-6	NA	TRBJ2-6	NA	TGTGCCAGCAGGACGTCTGGGGCCAACGTCCTGACTTTC	CASRTSGANVLTF
TRBV10-3	NA	TRBJ2-7	few	TGTGCCATCAGTGAGGGATTGGGCGAGCAGTACTTC	CAISEGLGEQYF
TRBV28	NA	TRBJ2-7	NA	TGTGCCAGCAGTCGGTTTGGGGCCCAAAGTTCTGAGCAGTACTTC	CASSRFGAQSSEQYF
TRBV5-1	TRBD2	TRBJ2-7	once	TGCGCCAGCAGCCTTGGGACTAGCGCCTCCTACGAGCAGTACTTC	CASSLGTSASYEQYF
TRBV6-1	NA	TRBJ2-7	NA	TGTGCCAGCAGTGACCGACTCTTGAGCTCCTACGAGCAGTACTTC	CASSDRLLSSYEQYF
TRBV7-9	NA	TRBJ2-3	once	TGTGCCAGCAGCTTATGGCCGGGGAAGCAGTATTTT	CASSLWPGKQYF
TRBV6-1	NA	TRBJ2-1	once	TGTGCCACCCGACAGGGAGGTTCTCGGGATGAGCAGTTCTTC	CATRQGGSRDEQFF
TRBV28	NA	TRBJ2-3	NA	TGTGCCAGCAGTATTAGCGGGAAGGGGGCGGCTACGCAGTATTTT	CASSISGKGAATQYF
TRBV19	NA	TRBJ2-1	NA	TGTGCCAGTAGTTGGCGGGGCTCCTACAATGAGCAGTTCTTC	CASSWRGSYNEQFF